A single sample is the source of the 5 T cell receptor beta chains below, sequenced in a study of CD8 T cells in Susac syndrome. cDNA came from about 0.51 to 1 ug RNA primed by random hexamers. TCRdb re-called the immunoSEQ multiplex PCR reads with MiXCR, one entry per CDR3 protein. The sample yields some 300,000 distinct CDR3 sequences, 65% to 90% seen once. The source material was CD8+ T cells from PBMCs. All receptors derive from a human donor with multiple sclerosis.

The chain recombines TRBV11-2 with TRBJ2-2; TRBD1 agrees at 8 bases. V was pared by 5 bases and J by 2 bases, with 7 bases of the junction left unmatched. Germline values: CDR1 SGHAT, CDR2 FQNNGV. This CDR3 region has 16 residues. CDR3 bases: TGTGCCAGCAGCAAAGGGACAGGAGAAAACACCGGGGAGCTGTTTTTT. It is translated as CASSKGTGENTGELFF.

This clonotype appeared a few times. The genes are TRBV7-2 and TRBJ2-7; 7 nucleotides align to TRBD1. Germline CDR1 reads SGHTA; CDR2 reads FQGNSA. J lost 3 bases, V lost 1 base, and 3 bases had no gene match. This CDR3 is built from 14 residues. CDR3 sequence: CASSLGAGGYEQYF. In nucleotides, the CDR3 is TGTGCCAGCAGCTTAGGGGCAGGGGGCTACGAGCAGTACTTC.

The chain uses TRBV5-6 and TRBJ2-7, with D tentatively TRBD1 (5 bases). Germline CDR1 is SGHDT and CDR2 is YYEEEE. The V end lost 3 bases, the J end lost 0 bases, and 22 bases lay between the germline ends. This CDR3 region has 18 residues. The CDR3 here is CASSSFNPTEKSSYEQYF. In DNA, the CDR3 is TGTGCCAGCAGCTCTTTTAATCCGACAGAGAAAAGCTCCTACGAGCAGTACTTC.

This sequence joins TRBV7-9 and TRBJ2-1, with 11 nucleotides matching TRBD2. CDR1 and CDR2 from the germline V gene are SEHNR and FQNEAQ (reference sequence). CDR3 length equals 16 residues. Trimming removed 6 bases from V and 5 bases from J; junction bases left unmatched: 9. The CDR3 sequence is CASRQMTSGTNNEQFF. Here the CDR3 DNA reads TGTGCCAGCAGACAAATGACTAGCGGGACCAACAATGAGCAGTTCTTC.

This clonotype was observed a handful of times. The chain has TRBV11-1 and TRBJ2-5, with D maybe TRBD2 (7 bases). With 5 bases removed from V and 5 bases from J, the gap between germline ends came to 15 bases. Germline V gene data show CDR1 as SGHAT and CDR2 as FQDESV (reference sequence). CDR3 length: 14 amino acids. Here the CDR3 reads CASSPRGAWETQYF. The CDR3 nucleotides are TGTGCCAGCAGCCCCCGGGGGGCCTGGGAGACCCAGTACTTC.